This T cell receptor (beta chain) is drawn from a study of T cells in Graves' hyperthyroidism and ophthalmopathy. Regions amplified from RNA transcripts were the TCR beta CDR3 regions. Using the HTBI primer set, a first-round RT-PCR was run on the TCR CDR3. MiXCR was run by TCRdb on the multiplex PCR reads, yielding one entry per CDR3 protein. Altogether 300,000 to 450,000 distinct CDR3 sequences are present, approximately 17% being singletons, with the ten largest covering 35% to 50%. The germline V gene has CDR1 MNHNS and CDR2 SASEGT. After removal of 6 bases from V and 6 bases from J, the junction contained 3 bases not matched to a gene. This CDR3 contains 13 residues.

This clonotype was sampled from a man younger than 30 with Graves' ophthalmopathy. The chain employs TRBV6-1 and TRBJ2-3; 10 bases line up with TRBD1. The material sequenced was blood. The DNA for the CDR3 is TGTGCCAGCAGGGGACAGGGGATCGATACGCAGTATTTT. Protein product: CASRGQGIDTQYF.